This TCR beta chain stems from a study of blood T cell repertoires in COVID-19. This CDR3 comprises 14 residues. The trim removed 2 bases at V and 5 bases at J, leaving 4 bases unmatched. The V gene's germline CDR1 is GTSNPN and CDR2 SVGIG (reference sequence). In its sample, this clone was seen once. The method was immunoSEQ multiplex PCR; TCRdb's version includes in-frame clones alone and lacks a portion of them. The table shows 85,000 to 100,000 clones, with about three quarters occurring only once. The clonotype comes from a man in his forties or fifties who had recovered from COVID-19. The chain has TRBV30 and TRBJ1-5, with 9 bases that match TRBD1. What was sequenced was peripheral blood. In nucleotides, the CDR3 is TGTGCCTGGAGTTACGGACAGGGGTATCAGCCCCAGCATTTT. Its translation: CAWSYGQGYQPQHF.